This TCR beta chain was profiled in a study of blood T cell repertoires in COVID-19 (dated by TCRdb to the early 2020s). Broadly, across the study: Collaborator samples came from the United States, Italy and Spain and covered acute and convalescent phases of COVID-19. The material from the prospective study consisted of cDNA or gDNA derived from T cells, B-cell-depleted T cells, or PBMCs. The dataset comprised deeply sampled blood TCRbeta repertoires from subjects exposed to, actively infected with, or recovered from COVID-19. The repertoires were released in a freely available public database intended as a resource for research on the immune response to SARS-CoV-2. Samples were obtained from the ongoing ImmuneRACE study (first 160 participants) and from 1,200 or so subjects provided by 6 global collaborators. The sample metadata nearly always contained a de-identified subject ID, COVID-19 status, age in years and sex. HLA class I and class II types, where available, came from metadata supplied by the sample provider rather than from assay-based typing. What the study reported, not specific to this receptor: The amount of clinical and demographic metadata varied by source and participant and was provided uncurated.

The CDR3 contains 14 residues, cysteine and phenylalanine counted. CDR3 DNA only is kept here, 42 bases in frame from base 1. Based on the germline V gene (reference sequence), the CDR1 and CDR2 sequences are LNHDA and SQIVND. Trimming accounts for 5 bases at V and 8 bases at J, while the number of junction bases matched to no gene is 8. Worth noting for this clone: Its antigen target is currently unknown. No much larger clonotype is one base removed from it; base qualities were not supplied.

One collaborating source in Seattle enrolled patients during active infection and followed them longitudinally through the course of disease. The collaborating institutions used their own protocols to collect whole blood in K2EDTA tubes. For TCRbeta analysis, collaborators shipped samples in one of three forms: frozen whole blood, isolated PBMCs, or DNA extracted from either of those sample types. The immunoSEQ Assay, a bias-controlled multiplex PCR, was used to amplify TCRbeta CDR3 regions from genomic DNA. In the source study's methods: Nucleated cell counts per sample were estimated from amplification of reference gene primers within the assay. Sequence reads were collapsed and filtered to measure the absolute abundance of every unique TCRbeta CDR3 rearrangement. For each sample, productive Simpson clonality was calculated as the square root of Simpson's diversity index across productive rearrangements. The source is immuneACCESS, and TCRdb retained only in-frame sequences with V and J called. Part of the clones is not carried over; for the studies checked, unresolved V genes explain less than half of this, and the remainder is unexplained. That table furnishes V, J and clone size, whereas the DNA furnished D and trimming. Across this sample there are over 150,000 clones, with around 84% seen only once. The top ten clones comprise 2% to 3% of the sample.

Sample: peripheral blood. The receptor was derived from a woman of 80 years or more with COVID-19, enrolled during active disease. The chain was built from TRBV19 and TRBJ1-5; TRBD1 agrees with 8 junctional bases. The nucleotide sequence is TGTGCCAGTAGTCCGTACAGGGGGTTAAAGCCCCAGCATTTT. Its translation is CASSPYRGLKPQHF.